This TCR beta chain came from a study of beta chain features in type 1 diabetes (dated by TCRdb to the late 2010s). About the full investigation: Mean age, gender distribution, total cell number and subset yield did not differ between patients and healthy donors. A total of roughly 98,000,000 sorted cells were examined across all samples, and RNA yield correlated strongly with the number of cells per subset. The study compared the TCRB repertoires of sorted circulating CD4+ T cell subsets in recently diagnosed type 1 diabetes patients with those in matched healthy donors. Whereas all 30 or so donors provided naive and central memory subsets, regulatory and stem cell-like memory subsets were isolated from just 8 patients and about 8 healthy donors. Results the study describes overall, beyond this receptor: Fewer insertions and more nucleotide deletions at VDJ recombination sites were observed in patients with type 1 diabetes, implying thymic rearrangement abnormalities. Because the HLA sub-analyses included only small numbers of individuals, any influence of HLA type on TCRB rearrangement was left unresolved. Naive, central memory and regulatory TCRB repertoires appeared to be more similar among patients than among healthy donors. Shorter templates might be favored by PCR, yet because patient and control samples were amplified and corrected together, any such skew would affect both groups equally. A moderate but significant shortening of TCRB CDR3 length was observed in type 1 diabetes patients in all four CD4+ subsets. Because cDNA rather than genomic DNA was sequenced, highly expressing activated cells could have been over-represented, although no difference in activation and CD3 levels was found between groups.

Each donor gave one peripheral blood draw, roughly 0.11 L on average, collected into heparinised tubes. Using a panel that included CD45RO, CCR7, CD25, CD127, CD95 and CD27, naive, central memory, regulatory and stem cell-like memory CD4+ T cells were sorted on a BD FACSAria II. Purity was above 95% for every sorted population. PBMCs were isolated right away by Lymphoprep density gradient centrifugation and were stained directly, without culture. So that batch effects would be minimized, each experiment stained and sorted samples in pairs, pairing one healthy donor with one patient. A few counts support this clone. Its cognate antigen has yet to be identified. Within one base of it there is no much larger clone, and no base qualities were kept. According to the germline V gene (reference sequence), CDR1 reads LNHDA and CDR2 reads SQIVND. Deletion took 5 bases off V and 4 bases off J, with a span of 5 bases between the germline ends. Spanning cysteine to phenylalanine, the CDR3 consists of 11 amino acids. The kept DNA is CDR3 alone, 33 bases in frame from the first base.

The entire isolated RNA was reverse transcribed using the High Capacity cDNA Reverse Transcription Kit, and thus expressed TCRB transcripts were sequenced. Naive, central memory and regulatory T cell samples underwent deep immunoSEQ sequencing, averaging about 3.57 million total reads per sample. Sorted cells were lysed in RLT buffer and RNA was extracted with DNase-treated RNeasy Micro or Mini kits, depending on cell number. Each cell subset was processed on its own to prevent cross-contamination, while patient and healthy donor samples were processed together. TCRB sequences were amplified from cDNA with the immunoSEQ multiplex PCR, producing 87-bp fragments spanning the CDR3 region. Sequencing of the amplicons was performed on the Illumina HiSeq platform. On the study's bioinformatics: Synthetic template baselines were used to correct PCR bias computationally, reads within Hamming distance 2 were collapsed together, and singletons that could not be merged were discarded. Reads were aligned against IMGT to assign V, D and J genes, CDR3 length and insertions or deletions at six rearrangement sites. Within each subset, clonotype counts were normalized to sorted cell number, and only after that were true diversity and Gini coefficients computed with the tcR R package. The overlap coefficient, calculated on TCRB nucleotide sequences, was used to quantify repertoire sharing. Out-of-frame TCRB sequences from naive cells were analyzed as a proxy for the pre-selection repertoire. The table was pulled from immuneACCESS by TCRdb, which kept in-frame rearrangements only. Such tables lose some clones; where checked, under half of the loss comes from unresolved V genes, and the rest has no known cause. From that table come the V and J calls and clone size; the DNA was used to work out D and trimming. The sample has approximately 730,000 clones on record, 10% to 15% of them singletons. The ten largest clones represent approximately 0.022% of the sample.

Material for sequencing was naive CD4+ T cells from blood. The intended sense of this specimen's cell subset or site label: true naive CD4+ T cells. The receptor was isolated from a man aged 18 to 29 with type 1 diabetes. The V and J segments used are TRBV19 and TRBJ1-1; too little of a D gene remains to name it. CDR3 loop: CASSFVTEAFF. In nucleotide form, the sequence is TGTGCCAGTAGTTTTGTCACTGAAGCTTTCTTT.